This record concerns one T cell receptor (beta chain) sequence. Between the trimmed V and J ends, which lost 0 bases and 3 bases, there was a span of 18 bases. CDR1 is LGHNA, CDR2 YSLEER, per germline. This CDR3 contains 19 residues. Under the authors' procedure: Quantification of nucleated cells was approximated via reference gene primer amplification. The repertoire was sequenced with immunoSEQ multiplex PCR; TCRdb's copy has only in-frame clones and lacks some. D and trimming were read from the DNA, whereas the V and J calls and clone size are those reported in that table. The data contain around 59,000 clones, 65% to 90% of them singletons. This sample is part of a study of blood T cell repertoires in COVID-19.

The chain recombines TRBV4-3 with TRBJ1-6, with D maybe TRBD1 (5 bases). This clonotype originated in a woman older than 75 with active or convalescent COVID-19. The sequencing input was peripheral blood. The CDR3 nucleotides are TGCGCCAGCAGCCAAGAGGTTCAACGGGGGGTCAGCTATAATTCACCCCTCCACTTT. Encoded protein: CASSQEVQRGVSYNSPLHF.